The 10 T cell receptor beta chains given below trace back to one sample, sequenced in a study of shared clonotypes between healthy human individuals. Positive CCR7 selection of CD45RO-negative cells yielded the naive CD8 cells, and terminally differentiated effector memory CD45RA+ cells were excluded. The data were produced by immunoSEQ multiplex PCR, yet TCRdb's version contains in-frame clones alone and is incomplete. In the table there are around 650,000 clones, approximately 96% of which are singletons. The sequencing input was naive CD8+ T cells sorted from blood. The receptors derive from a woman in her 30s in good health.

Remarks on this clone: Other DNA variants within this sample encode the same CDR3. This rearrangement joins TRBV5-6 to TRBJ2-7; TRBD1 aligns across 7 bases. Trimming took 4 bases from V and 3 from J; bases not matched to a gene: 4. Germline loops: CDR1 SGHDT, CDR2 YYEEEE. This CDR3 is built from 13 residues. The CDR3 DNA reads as TGTGCCAGCAGCCCCGGGACAGTCTACGAGCAGTACTTC. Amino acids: CASSPGTVYEQYF.

The CDR3 nucleotides read TGCGCCAGCAGCCAGAGGACCGTGGGGAACATTCAGTACTTC. This sequence encodes CASSQRTVGNIQYF. The gene calls are TRBV4-1 and TRBJ2-4; D gene unclear. The germline gives CDR1 MGHRA, CDR2 YSYEKL. V lost 3 bases and J lost 7, with 13 bases in between. The length of the CDR3 is 14 residues.

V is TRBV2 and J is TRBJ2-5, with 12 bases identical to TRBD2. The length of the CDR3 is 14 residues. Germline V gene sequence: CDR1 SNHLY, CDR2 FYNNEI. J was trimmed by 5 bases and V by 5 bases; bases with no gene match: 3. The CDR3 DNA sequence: TGTGCCAGCAGTACCGGACTAGCGGGGGAGACCCAGTACTTC. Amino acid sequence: CASSTGLAGETQYF.

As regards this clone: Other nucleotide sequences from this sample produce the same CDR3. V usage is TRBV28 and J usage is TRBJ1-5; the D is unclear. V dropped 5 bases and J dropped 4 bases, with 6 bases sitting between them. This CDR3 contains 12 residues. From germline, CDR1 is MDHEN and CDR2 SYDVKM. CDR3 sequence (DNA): TGTGCCAGCAGTGGACGGAATCAGCCCCAGCATTTT. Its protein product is CASSGRNQPQHF.

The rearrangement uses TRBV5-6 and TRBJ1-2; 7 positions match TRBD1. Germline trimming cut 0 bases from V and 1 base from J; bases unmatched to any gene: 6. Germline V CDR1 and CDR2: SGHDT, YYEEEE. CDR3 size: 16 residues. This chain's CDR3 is CASSLETTGLNYGYTF. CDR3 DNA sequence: TGTGCCAGCAGCTTGGAAACGACAGGGCTTAACTATGGCTACACCTTC.

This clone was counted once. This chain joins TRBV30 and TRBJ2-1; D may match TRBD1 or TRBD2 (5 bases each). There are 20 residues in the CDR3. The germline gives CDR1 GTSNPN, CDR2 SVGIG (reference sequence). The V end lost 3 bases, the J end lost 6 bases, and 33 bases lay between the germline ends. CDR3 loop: CAWSGQQAAPGGVRCNEQFF. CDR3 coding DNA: TGTGCCTGGAGCGGACAACAGGCAGCGCCTGGGGGAGTTCGATGCAATGAGCAGTTCTTC.

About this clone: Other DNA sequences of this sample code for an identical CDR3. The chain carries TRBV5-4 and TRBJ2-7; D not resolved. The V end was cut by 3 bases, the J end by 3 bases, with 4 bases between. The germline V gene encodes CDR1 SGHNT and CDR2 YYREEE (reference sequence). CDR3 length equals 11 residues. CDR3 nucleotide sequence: TGTGCCAGCAGCTCTAACTACGAGCAGTACTTC. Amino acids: CASSSNYEQYF.

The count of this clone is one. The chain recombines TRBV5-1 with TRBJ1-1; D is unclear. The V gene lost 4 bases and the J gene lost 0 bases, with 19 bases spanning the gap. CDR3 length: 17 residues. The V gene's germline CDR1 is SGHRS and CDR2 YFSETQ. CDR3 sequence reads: CASSERTERNMNTEAFF. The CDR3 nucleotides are TGCGCCAGCAGCGAGAGGACGGAAAGGAACATGAACACTGAAGCTTTCTTT.

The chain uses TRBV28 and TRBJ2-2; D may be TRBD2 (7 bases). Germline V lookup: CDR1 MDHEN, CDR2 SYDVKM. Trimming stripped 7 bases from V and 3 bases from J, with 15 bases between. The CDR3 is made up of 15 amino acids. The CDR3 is CASMESGGYTGELFF. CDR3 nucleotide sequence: TGTGCCAGCATGGAGTCGGGGGGCTACACCGGGGAGCTGTTTTTT. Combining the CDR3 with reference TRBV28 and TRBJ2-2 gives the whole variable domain DVKVTQSSRYLVKRTGEKVFLECVQDMDHENMFWYRQDPGLGLRLIYFSYDVKMKEKGDIPEGYSVSREKKERFSLILESASTNQTSMYLCASMESGGYTGELFFGEGSRLTVL.

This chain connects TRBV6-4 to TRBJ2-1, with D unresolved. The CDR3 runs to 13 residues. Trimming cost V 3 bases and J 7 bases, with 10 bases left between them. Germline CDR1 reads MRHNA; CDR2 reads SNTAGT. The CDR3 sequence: CASSDGFWNEQFF. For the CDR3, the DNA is TGTGCCAGCAGTGATGGGTTTTGGAATGAGCAGTTCTTC.